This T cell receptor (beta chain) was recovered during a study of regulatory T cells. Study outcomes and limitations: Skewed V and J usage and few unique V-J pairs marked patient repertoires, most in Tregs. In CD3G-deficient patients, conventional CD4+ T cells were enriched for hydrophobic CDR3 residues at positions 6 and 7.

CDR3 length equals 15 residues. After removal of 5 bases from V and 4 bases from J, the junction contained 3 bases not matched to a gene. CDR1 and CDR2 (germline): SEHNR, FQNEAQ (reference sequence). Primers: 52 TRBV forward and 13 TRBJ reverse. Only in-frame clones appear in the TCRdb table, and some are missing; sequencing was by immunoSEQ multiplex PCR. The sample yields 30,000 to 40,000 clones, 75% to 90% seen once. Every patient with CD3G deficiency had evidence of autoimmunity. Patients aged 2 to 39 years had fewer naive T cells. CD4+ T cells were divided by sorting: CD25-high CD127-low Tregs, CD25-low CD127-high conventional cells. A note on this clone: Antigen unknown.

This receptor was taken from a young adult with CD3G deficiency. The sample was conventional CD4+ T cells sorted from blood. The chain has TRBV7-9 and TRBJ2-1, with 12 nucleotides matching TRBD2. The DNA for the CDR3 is TGTGCCAGCAGCCATCTAGCGGGAGGGTACAATGAGCAGTTCTTC. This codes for CASSHLAGGYNEQFF.